The 30 T cell receptor beta chains presented below share a single source sample, sequenced in a study of identical twins. Each CDR3 protein is one row after TCRdb ran MiXCR on the 5' RACE reads. The sample has about 530,000 distinct CDR3 sequences; around 15% are singletons. These same data were also listed under a study on yellow fever vaccine responses in identical twins.

The sequencing input was CD4+ T cells sorted from blood. The receptor set was obtained from a woman between 18 and 30 years old in good health.

There are a few counts of this clonotype. The rearrangement links TRBV20-1 to TRBJ2-7; a possible D gene is TRBD1 (6 bases). The V gene lost 2 bases and the J gene lost 2 bases, with 16 bases spanning the gap. From germline, CDR1 is DFQATT and CDR2 SNEGSKA (reference sequence). There are 15 residues in the CDR3. CDR3 sequence reads: CSARRRQVQTYEQYF. In nucleotides, the CDR3 is TGCAGTGCTAGACGACGACAGGTACAGACCTACGAGCAGTACTTC.

The CDR3 protein is CASGRWGSYEQYV. CDR3 nucleotide sequence: TGTGCCAGCGGTCGATGGGGCTCCTACGAGCAGTACGTC. V usage is TRBV28 and J usage is TRBJ2-7; D remains unclear. Deletions cut 8 bases from V and 0 bases from J, with 11 bases between. The CDR3 is 13 amino acids. Germline loops: CDR1 MDHEN, CDR2 SYDVKM.

This clonotype occurred a few times. The chain couples TRBV6-5 to TRBJ2-3; D gene unclear. The CDR3 has 11 residues. Germline CDR1 reads MNHEY; CDR2 reads SVGAGI. The V gene lost 0 bases and the J gene lost 7 bases, with 2 bases spanning the gap. In nucleotides, the CDR3 is TGTGCCAGCAGTTACTCCTATACGCAGTATTTT. It codes for CASSYSYTQYF.

The V and J genes are TRBV6-5 and TRBJ2-1, with 9 nucleotides matching TRBD2. The CDR3 consists of 17 residues. Trimming cost V 2 bases and J 7 bases; bases outside gene matches: 12. Germline CDR1 and CDR2: MNHEY and SVGAGI. Here the CDR3 reads CASSYVPAGGPRNEQFF. In DNA form, the CDR3 reads TGTGCCAGCAGTTACGTGCCGGCGGGGGGGCCGAGGAATGAGCAGTTCTTC.

J is TRBJ2-5 and V is TRBV28; 8 bases match TRBD1. CDR3 length: 13 residues. Germline trimming cut 8 bases from V and 5 bases from J; bases unmatched to any gene: 7. Per germline, CDR1 MDHEN and CDR2 SYDVKM. This CDR3 reads CASADRVKETQYF. The CDR3 DNA follows: TGTGCCAGCGCGGACAGGGTTAAGGAGACCCAGTACTTC. Using reference TRBV28 and TRBJ2-5 for the parts outside the CDR3, the full variable domain is DVKVTQSSRYLVKRTGEKVFLECVQDMDHENMFWYRQDPGLGLRLIYFSYDVKMKEKGDIPEGYSVSREKKERFSLILESASTNQTSMYLCASADRVKETQYFGPGTRLLVL.

This clonotype was counted between two and nine times. The chain carries TRBV5-1 and TRBJ2-3; TRBD1 matches 9 bases. Germline CDR1 and CDR2: SGHRS and YFSETQ. The CDR3 sequence is 17 residues long. J lost 0 bases, V lost 4 bases, and 9 bases had no gene match. CDR3 DNA: TGCGCCAGCAGCCCCGGGACAGGGCAATTAAGCACAGATACGCAGTATTTT. Translated: CASSPGTGQLSTDTQYF.

J is TRBJ2-1 and V is TRBV5-6, with no clear D. The CDR3 length is 15 residues. Trimming removed 0 bases from V and 0 bases from J, with 7 bases in between. Germline assignment: CDR1 SGHDT and CDR2 YYEEEE. Written as DNA, the CDR3 is TGTGCCAGCAGCTTGGGGCGGATCTCCTACAATGAGCAGTTCTTC. Translated: CASSLGRISYNEQFF. Complete variable domain (other parts from reference TRBV5-6 and TRBJ2-1): DAGVTQSPTHLIKTRGQQVTLRCSPKSGHDTVSWYQQALGQGPQFIFQYYEEEERQRGNFPDRFSGHQFPNYSSELNVNALLLGDSALYLCASSLGRISYNEQFFGPGTRLTVL.

This clonotype was seen a handful of times. V usage is TRBV15 and J usage is TRBJ2-1; TRBD1 aligns across 9 bases. This CDR3 is built from 15 residues. CDR1 is LNHNV, CDR2 YYDKDF, per germline (reference sequence). V trimming: 3 bases; J trimming: 3 bases; junction bases outside the gene matches: 3. The DNA for the CDR3 is TGTGCCACCAGCAGCAGGACAGGGGACTACAATGAGCAGTTCTTC. Translation gives CATSSRTGDYNEQFF.

At least ten counts were recorded for this clonotype. J is TRBJ1-2 and V is TRBV5-1; possible D gene TRBD1, 5 bases. The CDR3 spans 12 residues. Germline values: CDR1 SGHRS, CDR2 YFSETQ. V lost 3 bases and J 6 bases, leaving 9 bases between the germline ends. The CDR3 DNA follows: TGCGCCAGCAGCTGGGGGGATGATGGCTACACCTTC. Its protein product is CASSWGDDGYTF.

This clonotype was counted a few times. The chain uses TRBV19 and TRBJ2-1; D is unclear. Germline-derived CDR1 and CDR2 are LNHDA and SQIVND (reference sequence). V was shortened by 3 bases and J by 6 bases, with 12 bases between the two germline ends. This CDR3 is 14 amino acids long. CDR3 sequence reads: CASSIFTRGNEQFF. The DNA of the CDR3 is TGTGCCAGTAGTATCTTTACCCGAGGCAATGAGCAGTTCTTC.

The V gene is TRBV12-3 or TRBV12-4, the J gene TRBJ1-3; D is uncertain. V was shortened by 6 bases and J by 0 bases, with 12 bases between the two germline ends. The CDR3 covers 15 residues. Here the CDR3 reads CASSTGSFSGNTIYF. The CDR3 coding sequence is TGTGCCAGCAGCACCGGCTCGTTCTCTGGAAACACCATATATTTT.

This clonotype was picked up a small number of times. This sequence joins TRBV5-1 and TRBJ2-7; D possibly corresponds to TRBD2 (6 bases). The CDR3 consists of 14 residues. Germline CDR1 is SGHRS and CDR2 is YFSETQ. The ends were cut back, 5 bases at V and 0 bases at J, with 12 bases in the middle. The CDR3 nucleotides are TGCGCCAGCAGGCAGACTAGTGCCTCCTACGAGCAGTACGTC. It is translated as CASRQTSASYEQYV.

This chain links TRBV29-1 with TRBJ2-1; 8 positions agree with TRBD2. The CDR3 totals 17 residues. V lost 4 bases to trimming and J lost 5 bases; unmatched junction nucleotides: 16. Germline V CDR1 and CDR2: SQVTM, ANQGSEA. CDR3 nucleotide sequence: TGCAGCGTTGTGTGTCCTCCCTTAGCGGGAAGCAACAATGAGCAGTTCTTC. Its translation: CSVVCPPLAGSNNEQFF.

V gene TRBV10-3 combines with J gene TRBJ1-1; D call uncertain. V shed 5 bases and J shed 8 bases, with 15 bases lying between them. CDR3 length equals 13 residues. Per germline, CDR1 ENHRY and CDR2 SYGVKD. CDR3: CAISPVADEEAFF. CDR3 coding DNA: TGTGCCATCAGTCCGGTGGCCGACGAAGAAGCTTTCTTT.

The gene calls are TRBV6-1 and TRBJ2-5, with TRBD2 matching over 8 bases. The CDR3 is 16 amino acids. J lost 4 bases, V lost 5 bases, and 12 bases had no gene match. Germline assignment: CDR1 MNHNS and CDR2 SASEGT. The CDR3 loop is CASSPLGLVSGETQYF. CDR3 DNA: TGTGCCAGCAGTCCCCTGGGACTAGTTTCGGGAGAGACCCAGTACTTC.

The genes are TRBV28 and TRBJ2-1, with 9 positions matching TRBD1. The CDR3 has 13 amino acids. The V segment lost 6 bases and the J segment 15 bases; nucleotides outside the gene matches: 12. Looked up from germline, CDR1 is MDHEN and CDR2 is SYDVKM. CDR3 in DNA: TGTGCCAGCAGACGCACCGGGACAGGGTTGATGTTCTTC. Its protein product is CASRRTGTGLMFF.

This chain connects TRBV25-1 to TRBJ2-5; 11 bases are a match to TRBD2. The CDR3 length is 16 residues. Germline CDR1 and CDR2: MGHDK and SYGVNS. With 4 bases clipped from V and 2 bases from J, the junction kept 6 bases outside the gene matches. This CDR3 reads CASSGFRLAGQETQYF. CDR3 sequence (DNA): TGTGCCAGCAGTGGGTTTCGACTAGCGGGACAAGAGACCCAGTACTTC. Supplemented by reference TRBV25-1 and TRBJ2-5, the full variable domain reads EADIYQTPRYLVIGTGKKITLECSQTMGHDKMYWYQQDPGMELHLIHYSYGVNSTEKGDLSSESTVSRIRTEHFPLTLESARPSHTSQYLCASSGFRLAGQETQYFGPGTRLLVL.

A few counts support this clonotype. This chain joins TRBV7-9 and TRBJ2-7; 10 bases are a match to TRBD2. The CDR3 totals 17 residues. Germline CDR1 reads SEHNR; CDR2 reads FQNEAQ (reference sequence). The V segment lost 5 bases and the J segment 5 bases; nucleotides outside the gene matches: 15. CDR3 in amino acids: CASSRTLAGTGVDEQYF. The DNA for the CDR3 is TGTGCCAGCAGCCGAACACTAGCGGGAACAGGGGTGGACGAGCAGTACTTC.

This clonotype was recorded at least ten times. The V and J genes are TRBV5-1 and TRBJ2-1; TRBD2 matches at 7 bases. The CDR3 loop spans 14 amino acids. Germline assignment: CDR1 SGHRS and CDR2 YFSETQ. The J segment lost 10 bases and the V segment lost 4 bases, leaving 11 bases of the junction unmatched. CDR3: CASSQGPKAGEQFF. The CDR3 nucleotides read TGCGCCAGCAGCCAGGGCCCAAAAGCGGGAGAGCAGTTCTTC. Combining the CDR3 with reference TRBV5-1 and TRBJ2-1 gives the whole variable domain KAGVTQTPRYLIKTRGQQVTLSCSPISGHRSVSWYQQTPGQGLQFLFEYFSETQRNKGNFPGRFSGRQFSNSRSEMNVSTLELGDSALYLCASSQGPKAGEQFFGPGTRLTVL.

The CDR3 loop reads CASSVGQGVYEQYF. In DNA form, the CDR3 reads TGTGCCAGCAGCGTAGGACAGGGGGTCTACGAGCAGTACTTC. The genes are TRBV9 and TRBJ2-7; 9 positions agree with TRBD1. With V trimmed by 0 bases and J by 3 bases, 1 base remained unmatched. Germline CDR1 reads SGDLS; CDR2 reads YYNGEE. The CDR3 is made up of 14 amino acids. The complete variable domain, with remaining parts taken from reference TRBV9 and TRBJ2-7, reads DSGVTQTPKHLITATGQRVTLRCSPRSGDLSVYWYQQSLDQGLQFLIQYYNGEERAKGNILERFSAQQFPDLHSELNLSSLELGDSALYFCASSVGQGVYEQYFGPGTRLTVT.

A few counts support this clonotype. The rearrangement links TRBV5-1 to TRBJ2-3; no reliable D call. Germline CDR1 is SGHRS and CDR2 is YFSETQ. The CDR3 is made up of 14 amino acids. V shed 3 bases and J shed 4 bases, with 12 bases lying between them. DNA of the CDR3: TGCGCCAGCAGCTCGAGTAGTGTAGCAGATACGCAGTATTTT. The encoded protein is CASSSSSVADTQYF. The whole variable domain, filled in from reference TRBV5-1 and TRBJ2-3, reads KAGVTQTPRYLIKTRGQQVTLSCSPISGHRSVSWYQQTPGQGLQFLFEYFSETQRNKGNFPGRFSGRQFSNSRSEMNVSTLELGDSALYLCASSSSSVADTQYFGPGTRLTVL.

The V and J genes are TRBV11-2 and TRBJ2-6; no firm D call. V lost 1 base and J 0 bases, leaving 10 bases between the germline ends. The CDR3 contains 17 residues. Germline V gives CDR1 SGHAT, CDR2 FQNNGV. In DNA form, the CDR3 reads TGTGCCAGCAGCTTAGTAGGCCTGAGCTCTGGGGCCAACGTCCTGACTTTC. It translates to CASSLVGLSSGANVLTF.

The chain uses TRBV7-6 and TRBJ2-3; 14 nucleotides line up with TRBD2. This CDR3 is built from 17 residues. CDR1 SGHVS and CDR2 FNYEAQ come from the germline V gene. V lost 5 bases, J lost 5 bases, and 9 bases stayed unmatched. The CDR3 region is CASSPASGLAGEDTQYF. In DNA, the CDR3 is TGTGCCAGCAGCCCCGCCTCGGGACTAGCGGGAGAAGATACGCAGTATTTT.

The gene calls are TRBV29-1 and TRBJ1-1; no clear D. Germline-derived CDR1 and CDR2 are SQVTM and ANQGSEA. V lost 0 bases and J 0 bases, leaving 5 bases between the germline ends. The CDR3 spans 13 residues. This CDR3 reads CSVEETLNTEAFF. CDR3 nucleotides: TGCAGCGTTGAAGAGACCCTGAACACTGAAGCTTTCTTT.

This clonotype was detected only a few times. DNA of the CDR3: TGTGCCAGCAGCTTAGTCACGGGCAGATTGAGCAATGAGCAGTTCTTC. Translation gives CASSLVTGRLSNEQFF. V is TRBV7-2 and J is TRBJ2-1; D gene ambiguous. CDR1 SGHTA and CDR2 FQGNSA come from the germline V gene. CDR3 length: 16 residues. The V end was cut by 1 base, the J end by 6 bases, with 16 bases between. Combining the CDR3 with reference TRBV7-2 and TRBJ2-1 gives the whole variable domain GAGVSQSPSNKVTEKGKDVELRCDPISGHTALYWYRQSLGQGLEFLIYFQGNSAPDKSGLPSDRFSAERTGGSVSTLTIQRTQQEDSAVYLCASSLVTGRLSNEQFFGPGTRLTVL.

This clonotype came up many times. The V and J genes are TRBV24-1 and TRBJ1-6, with 7 bases fitting TRBD1. Germline CDR1 KGHDR, CDR2 SFDVKD. The CDR3 runs to 15 residues. With V trimmed by 3 bases and J by 4 bases, 2 bases remained unmatched. The CDR3 sequence: CATSDGTDYNSPLHF. In DNA form, the CDR3 reads TGTGCCACCAGTGATGGGACAGATTATAATTCACCCCTCCACTTT.

The J gene is TRBJ2-1, the V gene TRBV20-1, with TRBD2 identical over 8 bases. V lost 0 bases and J lost 0; bases outside the gene matches: 4. This CDR3 is 16 amino acids long. Looked up from germline, CDR1 is DFQATT and CDR2 is SNEGSKA (reference sequence). Written as DNA, the CDR3 is TGCAGTGCTAGAGATGGGAGCGGGAGCTCCTACAATGAGCAGTTCTTC. Protein product: CSARDGSGSSYNEQFF.

In this sample, this clonotype turned up once. This chain connects TRBV7-8 to TRBJ2-2; TRBD1 aligns across 8 bases. V lost 4 bases to trimming and J lost 4 bases; unmatched junction nucleotides: 14. The length of the CDR3 is 18 residues. Germline values: CDR1 SGHVS, CDR2 FQNEAQ. As DNA, the CDR3 is TGTGCCAGCAGCTCCTCGGTGGGGGGACAGGCCGCCACCGGGGAGCTGTTTTTT. This translates into CASSSSVGGQAATGELFF.

This clonotype came up a few times. The CDR3 reads CSARDGTDPGNEQFF. The CDR3 DNA reads TGCAGTGCTAGAGACGGGACAGACCCGGGGAATGAGCAGTTCTTC. The chain recombines TRBV20-1 with TRBJ2-1, with TRBD1 matching over 7 bases. Germline V gives CDR1 DFQATT, CDR2 SNEGSKA (reference sequence). The CDR3 totals 15 residues. V trimming: 0 bases; J trimming: 7 bases; junction bases outside the gene matches: 9.

V gene TRBV12-3 or TRBV12-4 combines with J gene TRBJ1-6; D may be TRBD1 (5 bases). The CDR3 spans 15 residues. V lost 1 base and J 6 bases, leaving 10 bases between the germline ends. CDR3 DNA: TGTGCCAGCAGTTTAGGGTGGGGGAGTAATTCACCCCTCCACTTT. This codes for CASSLGWGSNSPLHF.